One sample yielded the 2 T cell receptor beta chains listed below, sequenced in a study of cytomegalovirus exposure and HLA in healthy donors. PCR used 60 Vbeta primers and 13 Jbeta primers. Profiling relied on immunoSEQ multiplex PCR, and the TCRdb table lists in-frame clones only, not all of them. The profile covers 90,000 or so clones, with less than 70% appearing a single time and about 2.9% taken by the ten largest. The material sequenced was PBMCs. The receptors derive from a middle-aged man in good health and CMV-seronegative.

The chain carries TRBV5-1 and TRBJ1-6, with 11 bases fitting TRBD1. Looked up from germline, CDR1 is SGHRS and CDR2 is YFSETQ. The CDR3 length is 14 residues. With 3 bases clipped from V and 7 bases from J, the junction kept 0 bases outside the gene matches. CDR3 residues: CASSWTGGNSPLHF. CDR3 nucleotide sequence: TGCGCCAGCAGCTGGACAGGGGGCAATTCACCCCTCCACTTT.

The chain is built from TRBV4-3 and TRBJ2-3, with TRBD2 identical over 11 bases. The V and J ends lost 4 bases and 5 bases, in that order; junction bases with no gene match: 8. CDR3 length: 16 amino acids. In germline, CDR1 is LGHNA, CDR2 YSLEER. The CDR3 DNA reads TGCGCCAGCAGCCGGTCTCTAGCGGGGGGCGTAGATACGCAGTATTTT. Translated: CASSRSLAGGVDTQYF.